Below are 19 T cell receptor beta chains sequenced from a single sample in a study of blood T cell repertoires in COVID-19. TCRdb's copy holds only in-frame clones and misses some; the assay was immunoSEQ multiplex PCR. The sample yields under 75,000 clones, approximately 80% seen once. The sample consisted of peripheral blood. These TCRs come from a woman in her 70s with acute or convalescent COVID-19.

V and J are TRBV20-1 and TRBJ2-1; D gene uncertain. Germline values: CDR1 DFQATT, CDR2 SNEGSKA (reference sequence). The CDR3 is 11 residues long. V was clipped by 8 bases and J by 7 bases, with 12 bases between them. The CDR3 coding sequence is TGCAGTCCGCGGAAAGCAAATGAGCAGTTCTTC. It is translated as CSPRKANEQFF.

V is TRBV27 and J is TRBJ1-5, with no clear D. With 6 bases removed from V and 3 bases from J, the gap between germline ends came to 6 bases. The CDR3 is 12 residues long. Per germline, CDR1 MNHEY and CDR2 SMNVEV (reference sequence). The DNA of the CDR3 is TGTGCCAGCAGGGACTCCAATCAGCCCCAGCATTTT. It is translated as CASRDSNQPQHF.

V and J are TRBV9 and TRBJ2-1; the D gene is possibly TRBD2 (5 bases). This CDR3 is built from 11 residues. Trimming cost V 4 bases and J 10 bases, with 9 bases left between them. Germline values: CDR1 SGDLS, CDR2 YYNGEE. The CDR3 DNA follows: TGTGCCAGCAGCACGACGGGGGAGCAGTTCTTC. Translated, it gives CASSTTGEQFF.

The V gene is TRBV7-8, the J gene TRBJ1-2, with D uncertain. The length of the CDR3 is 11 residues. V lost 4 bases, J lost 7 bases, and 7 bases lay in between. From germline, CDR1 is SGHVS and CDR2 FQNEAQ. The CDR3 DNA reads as TGTGCCAGCAGCTCCACGAGTGGCTACACCTTC. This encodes CASSSTSGYTF.

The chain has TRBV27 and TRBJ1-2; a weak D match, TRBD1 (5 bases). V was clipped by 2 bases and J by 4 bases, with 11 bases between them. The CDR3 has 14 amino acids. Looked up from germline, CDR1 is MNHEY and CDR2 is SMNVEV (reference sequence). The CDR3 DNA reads TGTGCCAGCAGTTTAGGTCCAGGGCCCTATGGCTACACCTTC. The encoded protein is CASSLGPGPYGYTF.

Here the CDR3 DNA reads TGTGCCAGTAGAACTCAGGGCCATAGCAATCAGCCCCAGCATTTT. Encoded protein: CASRTQGHSNQPQHF. The genes are TRBV19 and TRBJ1-5; tentatively, D is TRBD1 (5 bases). This CDR3 has 15 residues. The germline CDR1 and CDR2 sequences are LNHDA and SQIVND (reference sequence). Trimming took 6 bases from V and 0 from J, leaving 12 bases between them.

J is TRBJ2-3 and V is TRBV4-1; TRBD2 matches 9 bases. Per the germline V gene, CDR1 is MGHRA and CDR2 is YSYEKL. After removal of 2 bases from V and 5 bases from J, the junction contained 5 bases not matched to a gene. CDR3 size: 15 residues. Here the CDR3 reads CASSQTGLAGDTQYF. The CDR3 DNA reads TGCGCCAGCAGCCAAACGGGACTAGCCGGAGATACGCAGTATTTT.

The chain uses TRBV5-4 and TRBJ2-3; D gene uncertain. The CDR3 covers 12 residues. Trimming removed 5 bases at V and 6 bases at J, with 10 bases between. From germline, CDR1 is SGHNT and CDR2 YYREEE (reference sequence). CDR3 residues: CASRGVADTQYF. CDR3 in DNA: TGTGCCAGCAGGGGCGTGGCTGATACGCAGTATTTT.

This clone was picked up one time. The chain's CDR3 is CAWKQGGTGELFF. CDR3 DNA: TGTGCCTGGAAACAGGGAGGGACCGGGGAGCTGTTTTTT. The rearrangement links TRBV30 to TRBJ2-2; possibly TRBD2 for D (7 bases). Trimming removed 4 bases at V and 5 bases at J, with 11 bases between. The V gene's germline CDR1 is GTSNPN and CDR2 SVGIG (reference sequence). The CDR3 has 13 residues.

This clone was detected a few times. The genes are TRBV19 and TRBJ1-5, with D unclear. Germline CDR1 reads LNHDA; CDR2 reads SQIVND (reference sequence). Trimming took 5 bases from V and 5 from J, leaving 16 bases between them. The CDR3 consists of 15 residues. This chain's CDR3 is CASSSMFGRDQPQHF. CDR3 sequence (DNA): TGTGCCAGTAGTTCTATGTTTGGGAGGGATCAGCCCCAGCATTTT.

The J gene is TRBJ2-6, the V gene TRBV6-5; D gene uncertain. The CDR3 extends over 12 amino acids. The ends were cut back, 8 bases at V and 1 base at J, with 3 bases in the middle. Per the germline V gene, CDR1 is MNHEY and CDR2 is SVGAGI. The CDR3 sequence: CASHSGANVLTF. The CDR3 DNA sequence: TGTGCCAGCCATTCTGGGGCCAACGTCCTGACTTTC.

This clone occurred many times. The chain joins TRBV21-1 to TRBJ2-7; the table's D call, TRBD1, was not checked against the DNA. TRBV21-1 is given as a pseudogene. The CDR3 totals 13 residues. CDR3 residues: CASLRQGDYEQYF. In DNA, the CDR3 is TGTGCCAGCCTTCGACAGGGAGATTACGAGCAGTACTTC.

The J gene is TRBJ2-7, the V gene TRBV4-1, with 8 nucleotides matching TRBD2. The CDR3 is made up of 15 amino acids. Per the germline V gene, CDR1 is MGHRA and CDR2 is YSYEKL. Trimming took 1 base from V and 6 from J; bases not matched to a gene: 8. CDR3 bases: TGCGCCAGCAGCCAAGGGACTAGCAATTTAGGCGAGCAGTACTTC. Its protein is CASSQGTSNLGEQYF.

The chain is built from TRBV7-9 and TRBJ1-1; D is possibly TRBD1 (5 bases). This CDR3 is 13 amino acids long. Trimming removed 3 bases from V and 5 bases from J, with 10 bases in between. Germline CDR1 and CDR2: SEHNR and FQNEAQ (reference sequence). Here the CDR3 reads CASSLVAGTEAFF. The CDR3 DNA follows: TGTGCCAGCAGCTTGGTTGCAGGGACTGAAGCTTTCTTT.

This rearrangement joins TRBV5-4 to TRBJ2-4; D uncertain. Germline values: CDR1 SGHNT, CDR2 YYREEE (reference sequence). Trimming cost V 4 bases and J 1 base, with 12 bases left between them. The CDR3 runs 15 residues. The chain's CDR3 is CASSTREWAKNIQYF. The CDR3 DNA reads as TGTGCCAGCAGCACCCGAGAGTGGGCCAAAAACATTCAGTACTTC.

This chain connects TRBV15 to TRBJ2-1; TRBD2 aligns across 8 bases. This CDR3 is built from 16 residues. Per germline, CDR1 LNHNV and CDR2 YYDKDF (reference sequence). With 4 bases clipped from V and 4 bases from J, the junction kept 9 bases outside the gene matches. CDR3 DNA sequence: TGTGCCACCAGCACCCTTACTAGCGGCTATTACAATGAGCAGTTCTTC. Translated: CATSTLTSGYYNEQFF.

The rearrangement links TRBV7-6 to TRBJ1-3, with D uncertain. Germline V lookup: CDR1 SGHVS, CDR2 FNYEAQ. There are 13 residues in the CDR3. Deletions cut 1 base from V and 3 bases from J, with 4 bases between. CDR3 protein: CASSLDIGNTIYF. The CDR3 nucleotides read TGTGCCAGCAGCTTAGACATTGGAAACACCATATATTTT.

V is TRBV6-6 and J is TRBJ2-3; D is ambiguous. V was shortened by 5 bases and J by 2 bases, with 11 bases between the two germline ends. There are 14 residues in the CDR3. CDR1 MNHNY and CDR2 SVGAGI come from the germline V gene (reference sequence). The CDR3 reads CASSPEADTDTQYF. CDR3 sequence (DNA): TGTGCCAGCAGTCCTGAGGCGGACACAGATACGCAGTATTTT.

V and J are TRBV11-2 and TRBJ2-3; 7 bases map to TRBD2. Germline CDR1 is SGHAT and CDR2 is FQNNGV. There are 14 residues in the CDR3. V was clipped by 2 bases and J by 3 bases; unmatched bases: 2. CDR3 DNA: TGTGCCAGCAGCTTAAGAGCGGGGACAGATACGCAGTATTTT. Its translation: CASSLRAGTDTQYF.